This T cell receptor beta chain appears in the sequencing data of a study of cytomegalovirus exposure and HLA in healthy donors. This PCR relied on a set of 60 Vbeta primers and 13 Jbeta primers. Profiled with immunoSEQ multiplex PCR; TCRdb holds only in-frame clones, not every one. This table holds about 59,000 clones, roughly 80% found once. Sequencing input: PBMCs. This receptor was obtained from a human donor in good health.

The CDR3 reads CASSLYRESTDTQYF. The DNA for the CDR3 is TGTGCCAGCAGTTTATACAGGGAAAGCACAGATACGCAGTATTTT. V is TRBV28 and J is TRBJ2-3; the D gene is possibly TRBD1 (6 bases). Germline CDR1 reads MDHEN; CDR2 reads SYDVKM. This CDR3 has 15 amino acids. The V end was cut by 1 base, the J end by 0 bases, with 8 bases between.